This T cell receptor (beta chain) derives from a study of early T cells in non-severe SARS-CoV-2 infection. Background on the study: Bulk RNA taken from unsorted whole blood was sequenced, leaving chains unpaired.

Trimming took 3 bases from V and 1 from J; bases not matched to a gene: 0. Looked up from germline, CDR1 is LNHDA and CDR2 is SQIVND (reference sequence). The CDR3 spans 14 residues. cDNA molecules, individually, were tagged with unique molecular identifiers. TCRdb used MiXCR to reprocess the 5' RACE reads, holding one entry per CDR3 protein. The profile shows 25,000 to 30,000 distinct CDR3 sequences, 5.5% to 6.5% of them singletons. This clonotype has ten or more counts. The genes are TRBV19 and TRBJ2-5; 9 nucleotides line up with TRBD1. Sample: whole blood. The receptor's source is an adult who was a healthcare worker with PCR-confirmed SARS-CoV-2 infection or an uninfected control (not recorded which). CDR3 amino acids: CASSMTGGQETQYF. CDR3 coding DNA: TGTGCCAGTAGTATGACAGGGGGCCAAGAGACCCAGTACTTC.